This T cell receptor (beta chain) originates from a study of beta chain features in type 1 diabetes. CD4+ naive, central memory, regulatory and stem cell-like memory cells were sorted via CD45RO/CCR7/CD25/CD127/CD95/CD27. This clone was detected only a few times. Its specificity is not known. Study conclusions and caveats: The VDJ junctions of type 1 diabetes patients carried fewer insertions and more deletions. It was among patients, rather than healthy donors, that naive, central memory and Treg TCRB repertoires appeared more similar.

As every portion of the isolated RNA was reverse transcribed, the sequencing read expressed TCRB transcripts. Only in-frame clones appear in the TCRdb table, and some are missing; sequencing was by immunoSEQ multiplex PCR. The sample includes some 99,000 clones, roughly 43% of them seen just once. The trim removed 2 bases at V and 8 bases at J, leaving 3 bases unmatched. The CDR3 consists of 15 residues. Germline V lookup: CDR1 LNHDA, CDR2 SQIVND (reference sequence). The sample comprised stem cell memory CD4+ T cells from blood. The gene calls are TRBV19 and TRBJ2-1; 13 nucleotides agree with TRBD2. This receptor was obtained from a woman under 30 in good health. The CDR3 region is CASSIRTSGRYEQFF. The CDR3 DNA follows: TGTGCCAGTAGTATACGGACTAGCGGGAGATATGAGCAGTTCTTC.